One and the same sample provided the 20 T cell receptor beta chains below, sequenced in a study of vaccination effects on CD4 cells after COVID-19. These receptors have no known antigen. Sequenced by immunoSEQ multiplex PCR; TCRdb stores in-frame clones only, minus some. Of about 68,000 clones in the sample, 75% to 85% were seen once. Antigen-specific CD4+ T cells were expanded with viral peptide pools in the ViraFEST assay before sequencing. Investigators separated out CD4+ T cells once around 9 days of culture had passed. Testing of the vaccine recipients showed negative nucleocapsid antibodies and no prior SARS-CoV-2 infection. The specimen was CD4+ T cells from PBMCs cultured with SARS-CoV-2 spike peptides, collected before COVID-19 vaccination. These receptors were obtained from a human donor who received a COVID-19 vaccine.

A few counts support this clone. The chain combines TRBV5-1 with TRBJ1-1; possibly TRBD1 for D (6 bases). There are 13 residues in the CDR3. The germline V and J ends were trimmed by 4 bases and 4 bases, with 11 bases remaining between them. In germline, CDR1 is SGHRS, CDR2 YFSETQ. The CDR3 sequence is CASSPRGGTEAFF. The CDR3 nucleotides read TGCGCCAGCAGCCCAAGGGGGGGCACTGAAGCTTTCTTT.

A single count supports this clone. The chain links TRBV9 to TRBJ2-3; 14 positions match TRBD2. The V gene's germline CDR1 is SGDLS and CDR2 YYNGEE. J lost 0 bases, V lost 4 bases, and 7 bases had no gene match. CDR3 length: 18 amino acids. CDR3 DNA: TGTGCCAGCAGCTCCACGGGACTAGCGGGGGCTAGCACAGATACGCAGTATTTT. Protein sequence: CASSSTGLAGASTDTQYF.

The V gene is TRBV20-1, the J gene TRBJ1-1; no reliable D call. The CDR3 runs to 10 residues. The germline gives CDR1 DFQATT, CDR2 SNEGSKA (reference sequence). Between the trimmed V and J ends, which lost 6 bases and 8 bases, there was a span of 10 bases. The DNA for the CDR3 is TGCAGTGCGACAAACCGCGAAGCTTTCTTT. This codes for CSATNREAFF.

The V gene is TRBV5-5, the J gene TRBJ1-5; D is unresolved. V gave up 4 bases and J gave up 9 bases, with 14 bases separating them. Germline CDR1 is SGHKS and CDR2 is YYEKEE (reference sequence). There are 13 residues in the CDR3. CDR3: CASSHDAVGPQHF. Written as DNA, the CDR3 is TGTGCCAGCAGCCACGATGCCGTCGGGCCCCAGCATTTT. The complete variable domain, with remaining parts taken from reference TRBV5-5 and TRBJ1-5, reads DAGVTQSPTHLIKTRGQQVTLRCSPISGHKSVSWYQQVLGQGPQFIFQYYEKEERGRGNFPDRFSARQFPNYSSELNVNALLLGDSALYLCASSHDAVGPQHFGDGTRLSIL.

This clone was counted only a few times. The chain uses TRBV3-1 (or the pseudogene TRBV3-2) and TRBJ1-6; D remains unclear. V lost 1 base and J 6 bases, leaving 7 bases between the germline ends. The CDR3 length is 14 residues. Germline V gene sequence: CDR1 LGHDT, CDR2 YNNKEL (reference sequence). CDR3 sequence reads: CASSQGSVNSPLHF. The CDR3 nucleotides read TGTGCCAGCAGCCAAGGTAGTGTTAATTCACCCCTCCACTTT.

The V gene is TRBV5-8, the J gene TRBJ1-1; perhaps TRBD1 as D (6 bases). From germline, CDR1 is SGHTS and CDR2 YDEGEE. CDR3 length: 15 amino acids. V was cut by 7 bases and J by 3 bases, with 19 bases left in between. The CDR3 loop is CASPNRGGGDTEAFF. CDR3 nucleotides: TGTGCCAGCCCCAATCGGGGGGGCGGCGACACTGAAGCTTTCTTT.

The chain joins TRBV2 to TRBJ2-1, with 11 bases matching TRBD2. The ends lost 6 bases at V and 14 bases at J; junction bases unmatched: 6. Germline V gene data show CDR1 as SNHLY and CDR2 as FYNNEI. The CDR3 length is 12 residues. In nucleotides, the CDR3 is TGTGCCAGCAGGTTGACTAGCGGGGCAAAGTTCTTC. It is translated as CASRLTSGAKFF.

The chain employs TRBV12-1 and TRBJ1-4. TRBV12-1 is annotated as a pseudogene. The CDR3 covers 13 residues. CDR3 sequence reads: CARGVRLREKLFF. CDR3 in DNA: TGTGCCAGGGGGGTCCGGCTCCGTGAAAAACTGTTTTTT.

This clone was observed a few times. DNA of the CDR3: TGTGCCAGCAGCGGGCCGGGTGCCACTAATGAAAAACTGTTTTTT. Residues: CASSGPGATNEKLFF. This sequence joins TRBV7-3 and TRBJ1-4; D remains ambiguous. V was shortened by 5 bases and J by 2 bases, with 12 bases between the two germline ends. The CDR3 runs to 15 residues. Germline CDR1 reads SGHTA; CDR2 reads FQGTGA.

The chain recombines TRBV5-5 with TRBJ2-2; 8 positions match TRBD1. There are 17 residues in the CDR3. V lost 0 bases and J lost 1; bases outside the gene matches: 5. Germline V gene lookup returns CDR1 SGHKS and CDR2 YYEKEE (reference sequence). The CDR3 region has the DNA TGTGCCAGCAGCTTGGGAGCCGGGACAGGGAACACCGGGGAGCTGTTTTTT. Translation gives CASSLGAGTGNTGELFF.

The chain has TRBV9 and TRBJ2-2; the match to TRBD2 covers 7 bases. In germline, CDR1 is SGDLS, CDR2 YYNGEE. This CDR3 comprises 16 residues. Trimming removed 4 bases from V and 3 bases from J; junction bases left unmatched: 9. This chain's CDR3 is CASSPSTSEYTGELFF. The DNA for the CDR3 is TGTGCCAGCAGCCCTTCAACTAGCGAATACACCGGGGAGCTGTTTTTT.

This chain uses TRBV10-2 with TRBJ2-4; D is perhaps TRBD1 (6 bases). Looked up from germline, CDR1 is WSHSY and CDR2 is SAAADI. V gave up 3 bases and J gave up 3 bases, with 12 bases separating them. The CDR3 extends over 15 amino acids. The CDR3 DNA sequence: TGCGCCAGCAGTGATTGGGGGCCGAGCAAAAACATTCAGTACTTC. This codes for CASSDWGPSKNIQYF.

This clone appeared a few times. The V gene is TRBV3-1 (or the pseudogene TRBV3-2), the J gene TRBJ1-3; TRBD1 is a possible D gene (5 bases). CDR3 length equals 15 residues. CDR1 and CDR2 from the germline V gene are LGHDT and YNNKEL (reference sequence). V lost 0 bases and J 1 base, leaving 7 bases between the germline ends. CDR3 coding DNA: TGTGCCAGCAGCCAAGATTGGGGGTCTGGAAACACCATATATTTT. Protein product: CASSQDWGSGNTIYF.

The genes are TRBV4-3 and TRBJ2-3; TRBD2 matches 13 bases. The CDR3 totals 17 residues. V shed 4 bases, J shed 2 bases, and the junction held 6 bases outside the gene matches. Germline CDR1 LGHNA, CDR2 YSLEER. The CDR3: CASSRRGLAGATDTQYF. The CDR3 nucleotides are TGCGCCAGCAGCCGTCGTGGACTAGCGGGGGCCACAGATACGCAGTATTTT.

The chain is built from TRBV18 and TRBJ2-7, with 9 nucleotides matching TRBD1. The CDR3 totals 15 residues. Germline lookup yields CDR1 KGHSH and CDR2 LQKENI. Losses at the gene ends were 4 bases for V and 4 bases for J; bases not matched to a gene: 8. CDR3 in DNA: TGTGCCAGCTCACGAGGACAGGGGATGGAGTACGAGCAGTACGTC. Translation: CASSRGQGMEYEQYV.

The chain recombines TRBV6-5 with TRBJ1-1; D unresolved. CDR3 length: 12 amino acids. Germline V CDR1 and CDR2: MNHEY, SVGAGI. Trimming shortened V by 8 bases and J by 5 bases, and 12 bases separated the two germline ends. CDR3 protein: CASGIPGTEAFF. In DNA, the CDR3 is TGTGCCAGCGGGATCCCGGGGACTGAAGCTTTCTTT.

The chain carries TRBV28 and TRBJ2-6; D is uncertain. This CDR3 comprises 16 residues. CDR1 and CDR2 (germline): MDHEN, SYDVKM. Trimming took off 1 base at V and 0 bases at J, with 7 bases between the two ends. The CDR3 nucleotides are TGTGCCAGCAGTTTATCCTGGGACTCTGGGGCCAACGTCCTGACTTTC. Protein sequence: CASSLSWDSGANVLTF.

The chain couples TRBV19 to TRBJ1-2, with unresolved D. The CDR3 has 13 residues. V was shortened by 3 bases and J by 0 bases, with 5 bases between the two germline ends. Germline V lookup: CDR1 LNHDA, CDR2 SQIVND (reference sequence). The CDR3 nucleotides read TGTGCCAGTAGTATGACTGCTAACTATGGCTACACCTTC. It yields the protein CASSMTANYGYTF.

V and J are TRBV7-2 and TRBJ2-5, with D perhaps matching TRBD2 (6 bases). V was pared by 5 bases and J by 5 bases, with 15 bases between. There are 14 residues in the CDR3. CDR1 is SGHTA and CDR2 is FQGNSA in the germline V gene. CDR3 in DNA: TGTGCCAGCAGCCTTGCGGGACCCTGGGAGACCCAGTACTTC. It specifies CASSLAGPWETQYF.

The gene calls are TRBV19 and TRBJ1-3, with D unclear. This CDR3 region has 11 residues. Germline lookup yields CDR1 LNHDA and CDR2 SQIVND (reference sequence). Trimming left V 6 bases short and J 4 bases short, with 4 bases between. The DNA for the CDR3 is TGTGCCAGTAGGAGGGGAAACACCATATATTTT. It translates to CASRRGNTIYF.